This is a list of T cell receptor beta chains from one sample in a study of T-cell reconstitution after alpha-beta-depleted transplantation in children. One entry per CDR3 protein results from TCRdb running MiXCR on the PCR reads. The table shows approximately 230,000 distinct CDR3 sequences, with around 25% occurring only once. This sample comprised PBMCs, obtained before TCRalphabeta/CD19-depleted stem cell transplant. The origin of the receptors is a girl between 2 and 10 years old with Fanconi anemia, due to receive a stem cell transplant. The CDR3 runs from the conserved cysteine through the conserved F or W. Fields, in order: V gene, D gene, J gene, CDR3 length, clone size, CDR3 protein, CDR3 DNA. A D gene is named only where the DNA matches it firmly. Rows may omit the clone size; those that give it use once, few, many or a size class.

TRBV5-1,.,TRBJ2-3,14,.,CASSFAGLTDTQYF,TGCGCCAGCAGCTTTGCAGGGCTCACAGATACGCAGTATTTT
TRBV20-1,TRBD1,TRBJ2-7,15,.,CSARGTGGGSYEQYF,TGCAGTGCTAGAGGGACAGGGGGAGGGTCCTACGAGCAGTACTTC
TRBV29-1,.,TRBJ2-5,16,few,CSVEDVRGPIEETQYF,TGCAGCGTTGAAGATGTGCGGGGCCCTATTGAAGAGACCCAGTACTTC
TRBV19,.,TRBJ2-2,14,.,CASTIYANTGELFF,TGTGCCAGTACCATCTACGCGAACACCGGGGAGCTGTTTTTT
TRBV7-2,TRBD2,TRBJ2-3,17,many,CASSLYGTSGSTDTQYF,TGTGCCAGCAGCTTATATGGGACTAGCGGCTCGACAGATACGCAGTATTTT
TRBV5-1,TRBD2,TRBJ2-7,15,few,CASSLVAGAAYEQYF,TGCGCCAGCAGCTTGGTAGCGGGGGCCGCCTACGAGCAGTACTTC
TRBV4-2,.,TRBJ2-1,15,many,CASSQDPDWGNEQFF,TGTGCCAGCAGCCAAGATCCCGATTGGGGGAATGAGCAGTTCTTC
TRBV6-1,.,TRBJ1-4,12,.,CASRRLVEKLFF,TGTGCCAGCAGGCGACTGGTTGAAAAACTGTTTTTT
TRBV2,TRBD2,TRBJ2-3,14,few,CAEEGLASTDTQYF,TGTGCCGAAGAAGGACTAGCGAGCACAGATACGCAGTATTTT
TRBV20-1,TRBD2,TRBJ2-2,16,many,CSAPSGGRTNTGELFF,TGCAGTGCGCCTAGCGGGGGCCGAACCAACACCGGGGAGCTGTTTTTT
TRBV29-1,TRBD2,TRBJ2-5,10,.,CSVDGSGQPF,TGCAGCGTTGATGGTAGCGGGCAACCATTC
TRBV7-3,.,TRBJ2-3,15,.,CASSLVVSTTDTQYF,TGTGCCAGCAGCTTAGTAGTGTCAACCACAGATACGCAGTATTTT
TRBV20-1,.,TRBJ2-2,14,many,CSAGQLANTGELFF,TGCAGTGCTGGACAGTTGGCGAACACCGGGGAGCTGTTTTTT
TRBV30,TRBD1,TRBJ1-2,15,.,CAWAPPGQGYYGYTF,TGTGCCTGGGCCCCTCCGGGACAGGGATACTATGGCTACACCTTC
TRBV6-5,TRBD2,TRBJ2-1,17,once,CASSYSGNKDLAGEQFF,TGTGCCAGCAGTTACTCCGGAAACAAGGACTTAGCGGGTGAGCAGTTCTTC
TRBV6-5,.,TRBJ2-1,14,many,CASSYSSPIVEQFF,TGTGCCAGCAGTTACTCGAGTCCTATTGTCGAGCAGTTCTTC
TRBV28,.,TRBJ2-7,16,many,CASSSFRRDRAYEQYF,TGTGCCAGCAGTTCCTTTCGAAGGGACCGAGCCTACGAGCAGTACTTC
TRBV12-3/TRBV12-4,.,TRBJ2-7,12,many,CASSLNHYEQYF,TGTGCCAGCAGTTTAAACCACTACGAGCAGTACTTC
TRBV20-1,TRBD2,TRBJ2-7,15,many,CSASNPGRAPYEQYF,TGCAGTGCTAGTAATCCCGGGAGGGCCCCGTACGAGCAGTACTTC
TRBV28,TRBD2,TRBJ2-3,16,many,CASNQLAGGSTDTQYF,TGTGCCAGCAACCAACTAGCGGGGGGGAGCACAGATACGCAGTATTTT
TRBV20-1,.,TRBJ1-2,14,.,CSARDRDPNYGYTF,TGCAGTGCTAGAGATCGCGATCCTAACTATGGCTACACCTTC
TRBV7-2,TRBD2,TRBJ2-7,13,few,CASSQRGRGEQYF,TGTGCCAGCAGTCAGCGGGGGCGGGGCGAGCAGTACTTC
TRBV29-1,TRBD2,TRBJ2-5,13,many,CSVLRGGFETQYF,TGCAGCGTTCTGCGGGGGGGGTTTGAGACCCAGTACTTC
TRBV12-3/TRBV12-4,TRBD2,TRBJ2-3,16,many,CASSRRLAGSTDTQYF,TGTGCCAGCAGTCGAAGACTAGCGGGTTCCACAGATACGCAGTATTTT
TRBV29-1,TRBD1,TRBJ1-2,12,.,CSVGQGVTGYTF,TGCAGCGTTGGGCAGGGGGTCACTGGCTACACCTTC